This T cell receptor beta chain comes out of a study of blood T cells in healthy people across ages. Per germline, CDR1 MNHNY and CDR2 SVGAGI (reference sequence). This CDR3 is 14 amino acids long. Trimming cost V 6 bases and J 3 bases; bases outside gene matches: 6. PCR was performed a second time for roughly 7 to 12 cycles using a sample-barcoded 5' primer and a J-beta primer mix. TCRdb independently ran MiXCR on the 5' RACE reads; one entry per CDR3 protein. The table shows 700,000 or so distinct CDR3 sequences, with about 20% occurring only once. This clonotype was recorded a few times. The clonotype originates from a man between 65 and 85 years old in good health. The specimen was blood. V and J are TRBV6-6 and TRBJ1-2; 8 bases align to TRBD1. The CDR3: CASSDDRGDYGYTF. In nucleotides, the CDR3 is TGTGCCAGCAGCGATGACAGGGGCGACTATGGCTACACCTTC.